This T cell receptor (beta chain) was identified in a study of OX40 agonist ivuxolimab in advanced cancers. Sequencing was performed with immunoSEQ multiplex PCR; in TCRdb, only in-frame clones are kept and a portion is missing. The data contain 60,000 or so clones, 84% of them singletons. This clone was observed a few times. CDR1 and CDR2 (germline): SNHLY, FYNNEI. The CDR3 covers 11 residues. The V and J ends lost 7 bases and 8 bases respectively, with 11 bases between them. The sequenced sample was CD4+ or CD8+ T cells sorted from blood, obtained in a trial of the OX40 agonist ivuxolimab. The chain combines TRBV2 with TRBJ1-1, with D perhaps TRBD1 (5 bases). The sequence came from an adult with an advanced solid tumor such as melanoma, head and neck, liver or kidney cancer. The CDR3 protein is CASMYQGEAFF. The CDR3 DNA reads as TGTGCCAGCATGTATCAGGGCGAAGCTTTCTTT.